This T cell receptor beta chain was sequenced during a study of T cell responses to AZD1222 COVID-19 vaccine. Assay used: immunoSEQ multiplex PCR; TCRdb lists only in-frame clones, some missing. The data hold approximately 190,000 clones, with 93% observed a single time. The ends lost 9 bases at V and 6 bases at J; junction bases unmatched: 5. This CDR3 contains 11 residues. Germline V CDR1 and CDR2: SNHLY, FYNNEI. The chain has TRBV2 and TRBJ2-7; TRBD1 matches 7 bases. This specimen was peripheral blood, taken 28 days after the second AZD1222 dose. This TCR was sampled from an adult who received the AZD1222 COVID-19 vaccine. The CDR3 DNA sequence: TGTGCCAGACAGGGGAACGGCGAGCAGTACTTC. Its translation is CARQGNGEQYF.